These 15 T cell receptor beta chains came from one sample sequenced in a study of T cells in Graves' hyperthyroidism and ophthalmopathy. From RNA transcripts, TCR beta CDR3 regions were amplified. During a first-round RT-PCR of the TCR CDR3, the HTBI primer set was used. One entry per CDR3 protein, called by TCRdb with MiXCR from the multiplex PCR reads. The table lists roughly 560,000 distinct CDR3 sequences, roughly 14% of them singletons, with 4% to 5.5% in the top ten. Sequencing was performed on blood. The receptor source for this set is a woman in her 40s with Graves' ophthalmopathy.

The CDR3 here is CASSANRDIYEQYF. The CDR3 nucleotides read TGCGCCAGCAGCGCTAACCGGGACATCTACGAGCAGTACTTC. The V call is TRBV5-1, the J call TRBJ2-7, with D possibly TRBD1 on 6 matching bases. The V gene lost 4 bases and the J gene lost 3 bases, with 14 bases spanning the gap. The length of the CDR3 is 14 residues. Germline V lookup: CDR1 SGHRS, CDR2 YFSETQ. Based on the CDR3 plus reference TRBV5-1 and TRBJ2-7, the full variable domain is KAGVTQTPRYLIKTRGQQVTLSCSPISGHRSVSWYQQTPGQGLQFLFEYFSETQRNKGNFPGRFSGRQFSNSRSEMNVSTLELGDSALYLCASSANRDIYEQYFGPGTRLTVT.

This chain joins TRBV4-1 and TRBJ2-2; 9 bases are shared with TRBD1. The CDR3 contains 16 residues. CDR1 is MGHRA, CDR2 YSYEKL, per germline. J lost 4 bases, V lost 4 bases, and 7 bases had no gene match. CDR3 amino acids: CASSPGDRAVTGELFF. The CDR3 DNA reads as TGCGCCAGCAGCCCAGGGGACAGGGCGGTCACCGGGGAGCTGTTTTTT.

In its sample, this clonotype was seen many times. This chain connects TRBV6-2 or TRBV6-3 to TRBJ2-5; D may correspond to TRBD1 or TRBD2 (5 bases each). CDR1 is MNHEY and CDR2 is SVGEGT in the germline V gene. There are 17 residues in the CDR3. V was trimmed by 5 bases and J by 1 base, leaving 20 bases between them. Written as DNA, the CDR3 is TGTGCCAGCAGTAGCCTTCCGGGACGGGCGCCCCAAGAGACCCAGTACTTC. It codes for CASSSLPGRAPQETQYF.

There are many counts of this clonotype. The chain is built from TRBV29-1 and TRBJ1-1; D is possibly TRBD1 (6 bases). This CDR3 has 13 residues. Per germline, CDR1 SQVTM and CDR2 ANQGSEA. The V gene lost 0 bases and the J gene lost 5 bases, with 10 bases spanning the gap. The CDR3 sequence: CSVEDQRGTEAFF. Written as DNA, the CDR3 is TGCAGCGTTGAAGATCAAAGGGGGACTGAAGCTTTCTTT.

This clonotype was seen many times. This chain uses TRBV4-3 with TRBJ2-5; 13 nucleotides match TRBD2. The V gene's germline CDR1 is LGHNA and CDR2 YSLEER. The V gene end was trimmed by 0 bases and the J gene end by 7 bases; junction bases not matched to a gene: 14. The CDR3 totals 19 residues. CDR3 in amino acids: CASSQEPLRTSGGRGTQYF. Written as DNA, the CDR3 is TGCGCCAGCAGCCAAGAACCATTGAGGACTAGCGGGGGCCGAGGGACCCAGTACTTC.

This clonotype came up many times. This rearrangement joins TRBV29-1 to TRBJ1-1, with D unclear. Germline lookup yields CDR1 SQVTM and CDR2 ANQGSEA. The germline V and J ends were trimmed by 6 bases and 1 base, with 6 bases remaining between them. CDR3 length: 11 amino acids. The CDR3 nucleotides read TGCAGCGTATTCACGAACACTGAAGCTTTCTTT. Translated: CSVFTNTEAFF.

The V gene is TRBV28, the J gene TRBJ1-2; no definite D call. The germline V and J ends were trimmed by 5 bases and 3 bases, with 13 bases remaining between them. Germline CDR1 is MDHEN and CDR2 is SYDVKM. This CDR3 comprises 14 residues. The CDR3 reads CASSPGDGDYGYTF. Here the CDR3 DNA reads TGTGCCAGCAGTCCCGGTGACGGAGACTATGGCTACACCTTC.

This clonotype was picked up many times. The genes are TRBV5-1 and TRBJ2-5; either TRBD1 or TRBD2 may supply D (5 bases each). With 0 bases removed from V and 5 bases from J, the gap between germline ends came to 14 bases. The CDR3 has 15 amino acids. CDR1 and CDR2 (germline): SGHRS, YFSETQ. DNA for the CDR3: TGCGCCAGCAGCTTGGGGGACGTCAGAGGGGAGACCCAGTACTTC. Translated, it gives CASSLGDVRGETQYF.

This clonotype was detected many times. The V and J genes are TRBV4-1 and TRBJ1-1; TRBD1 might be the D (6 bases). The CDR3 spans 14 residues. The germline V and J ends were trimmed by 0 bases and 1 base, with 6 bases remaining between them. The V gene's germline CDR1 is MGHRA and CDR2 YSYEKL. CDR3 nucleotide sequence: TGCGCCAGCAGCCAAGACAGGGGGAACACTGAAGCTTTCTTT. This encodes CASSQDRGNTEAFF.

The V and J genes are TRBV7-3 and TRBJ2-5, with TRBD2 matching 10 bases. CDR3 length equals 17 residues. Germline V gives CDR1 SGHTA, CDR2 FQGTGA. Trimming took 3 bases from V and 0 from J; bases not matched to a gene: 7. Written as DNA, the CDR3 is TGTGCCAGCAGCTTTGGACTAGCGGTCCTCAACCAAGAGACCCAGTACTTC. This codes for CASSFGLAVLNQETQYF.

This clonotype was picked up many times. The V gene is TRBV28, the J gene TRBJ2-7; D uncertain. CDR3 length equals 11 residues. V was shortened by 5 bases and J by 6 bases, with 8 bases between the two germline ends. CDR1 and CDR2 (germline): MDHEN, SYDVKM. CDR3 bases: TGTGCCAGCAGTACGGTTGGCGAGCAGTACTTC. It codes for CASSTVGEQYF.

The V and J genes are TRBV11-3 and TRBJ1-1; 9 nucleotides line up with TRBD1. CDR3 length: 15 amino acids. Unmatched junction bases numbered 8, after V lost 4 bases and J lost 5 bases. CDR1 SGHNT and CDR2 YENEEA come from the germline V gene. The CDR3 is CASSSPGQGGTEAFF. In nucleotides, the CDR3 is TGTGCCAGCAGCTCCCCGGGACAGGGAGGAACTGAAGCTTTCTTT.

This clonotype was recorded many times. The chain links TRBV3-1 to TRBJ2-7; 7 nucleotides align to TRBD2. This CDR3 spans 15 amino acids. Trimming took 4 bases from V and 3 from J; bases not matched to a gene: 9. Germline V gene lookup returns CDR1 LGHDT and CDR2 YNNKEL (reference sequence). The CDR3 nucleotides read TGTGCCAGCAGCCGAGCACTAGCGCAAAACTACGAGCAGTACTTC. It specifies CASSRALAQNYEQYF.

This clonotype was found many times. In DNA, the CDR3 is TGTGCCAGCAGTTTTCTACTAGCGGGAACCGCGAACACCGGGGAGCTGTTTTTT. Translation: CASSFLLAGTANTGELFF. The genes are TRBV28 and TRBJ2-2, with 10 positions matching TRBD2. Germline V CDR1 and CDR2: MDHEN, SYDVKM. V shed 3 bases, J shed 0 bases, and the junction held 7 bases outside the gene matches. This CDR3 has 18 amino acids. The complete variable domain, with remaining parts taken from reference TRBV28 and TRBJ2-2, reads DVKVTQSSRYLVKRTGEKVFLECVQDMDHENMFWYRQDPGLGLRLIYFSYDVKMKEKGDIPEGYSVSREKKERFSLILESASTNQTSMYLCASSFLLAGTANTGELFFGEGSRLTVL.

The genes are TRBV6-5 and TRBJ2-7; no definite D call. Germline CDR1 is MNHEY and CDR2 is SVGAGI. The CDR3 loop spans 14 amino acids. Between the trimmed V and J ends, which lost 0 bases and 4 bases, there was a span of 10 bases. CDR3 nucleotides: TGTGCCAGCAGTTACTCGGGCAAAGTTTACGAGCAGTACTTC. Translated: CASSYSGKVYEQYF.